Below are 19 T cell receptor beta chains sequenced from a single sample in a study of shared clonotypes between healthy human individuals. Assay used: immunoSEQ multiplex PCR; TCRdb lists only in-frame clones, some missing. This table has about 2.1 million clones, around 95% appearing once. Naive CD8 cells, CD45RO-negative and positively selected for CCR7, excluded terminally differentiated effector memory CD45RA+ cells. The sample was naive CD8+ T cells from PBMCs. The origin of the receptors is a man in his late teens or twenties in good health. Some clones in this sample may be carry-over from other donors' samples.

This rearrangement joins TRBV27 to TRBJ1-5; D gene unclear. Deletions cut 4 bases from V and 5 bases from J, with 9 bases between. This CDR3 is 13 amino acids long. The germline V gene has CDR1 MNHEY and CDR2 SMNVEV (reference sequence). Written as DNA, the CDR3 is TGTGCCAGCAGTTCGGGGAGCCATCAGCCCCAGCATTTT. It specifies CASSSGSHQPQHF.

This clone has a single count. V usage is TRBV25-1 and J usage is TRBJ2-1; D is possibly TRBD1 (5 bases). CDR1 MGHDK and CDR2 SYGVNS come from the germline V gene. The CDR3 loop spans 15 amino acids. V lost 4 bases and J lost 5, with 15 bases in between. This CDR3 reads CASSGLGALDNEQFF. The CDR3 bases are TGTGCCAGCAGTGGTTTAGGGGCTTTGGACAATGAGCAGTTCTTC.

The sample holds a few counts of this clone. This chain connects TRBV4-3 to TRBJ2-3, with D maybe TRBD1 (5 bases). CDR3 length: 15 amino acids. Deletions cut 4 bases from V and 5 bases from J, with 16 bases between. In germline, CDR1 is LGHNA, CDR2 YSLEER. CDR3 residues: CASSPSNRRLDTQYF. The CDR3 DNA reads TGCGCCAGCAGCCCCTCTAACAGGCGCCTAGATACGCAGTATTTT.

CDR3 sequence reads: CASSEIREGGNEQFF. CDR3 in DNA: TGTGCCAGCAGTGAAATCCGGGAGGGCGGGAATGAGCAGTTCTTC. The chain recombines TRBV2 with TRBJ2-1; 8 positions agree with TRBD2. Germline trimming cut 2 bases from V and 7 bases from J; bases unmatched to any gene: 7. The CDR3 sequence is 15 residues long. Germline V lookup: CDR1 SNHLY, CDR2 FYNNEI. Full variable domain (outside the CDR3, taken from reference TRBV2 and TRBJ2-1): EPEVTQTPSHQVTQMGQEVILRCVPISNHLYFYWYRQILGQKVEFLVSFYNNEISEKSEIFDDQFSVERPDGSNFTLKIRSTKLEDSAMYFCASSEIREGGNEQFFGPGTRLTVL.

The rearrangement joins TRBV9 to TRBJ1-4, with 8 positions matching TRBD1. Trimming cost V 4 bases and J 6 bases; bases outside gene matches: 8. Germline CDR1 reads SGDLS; CDR2 reads YYNGEE. This CDR3 comprises 15 residues. The CDR3 bases are TGTGCCAGCAGCTCGTCCGGGACAGGTTATGAAAAACTGTTTTTT. It specifies CASSSSGTGYEKLFF.

In DNA, the CDR3 is TGTGCCAGCAGTGAAAGACAGGGGGGAGAGACCCAGTACTTC. Amino acid sequence: CASSERQGGETQYF. The chain has TRBV6-5 and TRBJ2-5; the match to TRBD1 covers 9 bases. CDR1 and CDR2 (germline): MNHEY, SVGAGI. The CDR3 is 14 residues long. V lost 5 bases, J lost 4 bases, and 5 bases stayed unmatched.

This clone was counted a single time. With a much larger clone just one base away, this may be a read error. The chain uses TRBV9 and TRBJ1-1, with D unclear. This CDR3 is built from 13 residues. Trimming shortened V by 0 bases and J by 3 bases, and 6 bases separated the two germline ends. Germline-derived CDR1 and CDR2 are SGDLS and YYNGEE. CDR3 protein: CASSVGEDTEAFF. DNA for the CDR3: TGTGCCAGCAGCGTAGGGGAGGACACTGAAGCTTTCTTT.

The chain joins TRBV30 to TRBJ2-7, with 11 bases aligning to TRBD2. The CDR3 is 13 residues long. The germline gives CDR1 GTSNPN, CDR2 SVGIG (reference sequence). The trim removed 5 bases at V and 2 bases at J, leaving 2 bases unmatched. CDR3 DNA sequence: TGTGCCTGGGGGACTAGCGGAACCTACGAGCAGTACTTC. Protein sequence: CAWGTSGTYEQYF.

The rearrangement links TRBV5-4 to TRBJ2-5; the D is unclear. The closer fit of TRBJ2-7 to the DNA end suggests the J call may be wrong. The CDR3 has 14 residues. Germline CDR1 reads SGHNT; CDR2 reads YYREEE (reference sequence). In DNA form, the CDR3 reads TGTGCCAGCAGCTTGGCTCGCGGCGACTACGAGCAGTACTTC. It is translated as CASSLARGDYEQYF.

V is TRBV18 and J is TRBJ1-1; 8 nucleotides line up with TRBD1. Trimming at V came to 0 bases and at J to 6 bases, leaving 6 bases not matched to a gene. Germline V gene sequence: CDR1 KGHSH, CDR2 LQKENI. This CDR3 comprises 15 residues. This chain's CDR3 is CASSPPTGARAEAFF. The CDR3 coding sequence is TGTGCCAGCTCACCACCGACAGGGGCTCGGGCTGAAGCTTTCTTT. Drawing the rest from reference TRBV18 and TRBJ1-1, the complete variable domain is NAGVMQNPRHLVRRRGQEARLRCSPMKGHSHVYWYRQLPEEGLKFMVYLQKENIIDESGMPKERFSAEFPKEGPSILRIQQVVRGDSAAYFCASSPPTGARAEAFFGQGTRLTVV.

Remarks on this clone: At the DNA level, this CDR3 is encoded by other sequences in the same sample as well. In DNA, the CDR3 is TGTGCCAGCAGCCCTGGACAGGGCTACGAGCAGTACTTC. It is translated as CASSPGQGYEQYF. This chain links TRBV7-8 with TRBJ2-7, with TRBD1 matching 8 bases. Germline CDR1 SGHVS, CDR2 FQNEAQ. There are 13 residues in the CDR3. The J segment lost 3 bases and the V segment lost 5 bases, leaving 3 bases of the junction unmatched.

The chain carries TRBV10-3 and TRBJ2-5; D is unclear. The CDR3 is 15 residues long. V gave up 0 bases and J gave up 2 bases, with 10 bases separating them. Germline-derived CDR1 and CDR2 are ENHRY and SYGVKD. The CDR3 sequence is CAISESLGRQETQYF. The CDR3 coding sequence is TGTGCCATCAGTGAGTCCCTAGGCAGGCAAGAGACCCAGTACTTC.

The J gene is TRBJ1-1, the V gene TRBV27, with TRBD1 matching over 10 bases. The V segment lost 5 bases and the J segment 3 bases; nucleotides outside the gene matches: 6. Germline assignment: CDR1 MNHEY and CDR2 SMNVEV (reference sequence). CDR3 length: 15 residues. DNA of the CDR3: TGTGCCAGCAGTACCCGGACAGGGGGTCACACTGAAGCTTTCTTT. Translating gives CASSTRTGGHTEAFF.

This chain links TRBV5-1 with TRBJ2-2; a possible D gene is TRBD1 (6 bases). Trimming removed 4 bases from V and 5 bases from J, with 27 bases in between. This CDR3 has 19 amino acids. Germline CDR1 reads SGHRS; CDR2 reads YFSETQ. The CDR3: CASSDSPGRGQGRTGELFF. The CDR3 nucleotides read TGCGCCAGCAGCGACAGTCCGGGACGGGGCCAGGGGCGAACCGGGGAGCTGTTTTTT. Looking up the rest from reference TRBV5-1 and TRBJ2-2 gives the full variable domain: KAGVTQTPRYLIKTRGQQVTLSCSPISGHRSVSWYQQTPGQGLQFLFEYFSETQRNKGNFPGRFSGRQFSNSRSEMNVSTLELGDSALYLCASSDSPGRGQGRTGELFFGEGSRLTVL.

The chain has TRBV7-8 and TRBJ2-5; D possibly corresponds to TRBD1 (7 bases). CDR1 and CDR2 from the germline V gene are SGHVS and FQNEAQ. The length of the CDR3 is 16 residues. Trimming shortened V by 5 bases and J by 5 bases, and 21 bases separated the two germline ends. The CDR3 spells CASSRLGETGRETQYF. Written as DNA, the CDR3 is TGTGCCAGCAGCCGCCTGGGGGAGACAGGGAGGGAGACCCAGTACTTC. The whole variable domain, remainder taken from reference TRBV7-8 and TRBJ2-5, is GAGVSQSPRYKVAKRGQDVALRCDPISGHVSLFWYQQALGQGPEFLTYFQNEAQLDKSGLPSDRFFAERPEGSVSTLKIQRTQQEDSAVYLCASSRLGETGRETQYFGPGTRLLVL.

CDR3: CASSSPGQGIHEQYF. The DNA of the CDR3 is TGTGCCAGCAGCTCGCCGGGACAGGGGATCCACGAGCAGTACTTC. This chain connects TRBV14 to TRBJ2-7, with 10 nucleotides matching TRBD1. CDR1 is SGHDN, CDR2 FVKESK, per germline. J was trimmed by 5 bases and V by 5 bases; bases with no gene match: 9. The CDR3 is 15 amino acids.

The CDR3 DNA follows: TGTGCCAGCAGCCGGGGCAGGGACTCAACGGGAAACTCCTACAATGAGCAGTTCTTC. This translates into CASSRGRDSTGNSYNEQFF. This rearrangement joins TRBV5-7 to TRBJ2-1, with D perhaps TRBD2 (6 bases). TRBV5-7 is an ORF, with its function uncertain. V was shortened by 4 bases and J by 0 bases, with 23 bases between the two germline ends. CDR3 size: 19 residues.

This chain uses TRBV6-6 with TRBJ2-7, with a tentative D call TRBD1 (6 bases). This CDR3 has 14 residues. Trimming left V 5 bases short and J 3 bases short, with 14 bases between. Germline values: CDR1 MNHNY, CDR2 SVGAGI (reference sequence). In DNA, the CDR3 is TGTGCCAGCAGTGGCACGACAGGCGGCTACGAGCAGTACTTC. Residues: CASSGTTGGYEQYF.

This CDR3 is CASSSGQITYEQYF. In DNA form, the CDR3 reads TGTGCCAGCAGCTCCGGACAGATTACCTACGAGCAGTACTTC. V is TRBV13 and J is TRBJ2-7, with D perhaps TRBD1 (6 bases). The CDR3 has 14 amino acids. V dropped 4 bases and J dropped 2 bases, with 12 bases sitting between them. CDR1 is PRHDT and CDR2 is FYEKMQ in the germline V gene (reference sequence).